These 27 T cell receptor beta chains originate from one sample sequenced in a study of CD8+CD57+ T cells in acquired aplastic anemia. Previously, flow cytometry had revealed CD8+CD57+ cell expansion in the patients chosen for sequencing. TCR beta VDJ and CDR3 were profiled, and genomic DNA was the template. Each CDR3 protein gets one entry after TCRdb re-called the reads with MiXCR. This sample has 130,000 or so distinct CDR3 sequences, with approximately 36% found just once. Sequencing used sorted CD4+, CD8+, or CD8+CD57+ T cells (not recorded which) from PBMCs. These receptor sequences come from a human donor with aplastic anemia.

The V call is TRBV2, the J call TRBJ2-2; 8 nucleotides match TRBD1. CDR3 length: 15 amino acids. J was trimmed by 1 base and V by 8 bases; bases with no gene match: 6. Germline CDR1 SNHLY, CDR2 FYNNEI. CDR3 residues: CASSWTGMNTGELFF. The DNA for the CDR3 is TGTGCCAGCTCCTGGACAGGGATGAACACCGGGGAGCTGTTTTTT.

This clonotype was recorded at least ten times. V is TRBV24-1 and J is TRBJ2-3, with D possibly being TRBD1 (6 bases). V lost 1 base, J lost 5 bases, and 15 bases lay in between. This CDR3 has 16 amino acids. CDR1 is KGHDR, CDR2 SFDVKD, per germline. CDR3 nucleotides: TGTGCCACCAGTGATTTTGGAGGTCAGGGGAGAGATACGCAGTATTTT. Protein product: CATSDFGGQGRDTQYF.

This clonotype was found many times. The chain is built from TRBV5-5 and TRBJ2-7; TRBD1 matches at 9 bases. Germline assignment: CDR1 SGHKS and CDR2 YYEKEE (reference sequence). The CDR3 loop spans 14 amino acids. V lost 5 bases, J lost 3 bases, and 6 bases stayed unmatched. CDR3 DNA sequence: TGTGCCAGCAGTCGACCGGGACAGGGCTACGAGCAGTACTTC. It translates to CASSRPGQGYEQYF.

V is TRBV11-2 and J is TRBJ2-7; D is uncertain. This CDR3 has 15 residues. Trimming left V 1 base short and J 3 bases short, with 13 bases between. The germline V gene has CDR1 SGHAT and CDR2 FQNNGV. The CDR3 DNA reads TGTGCCAGCAGCTTAGCAGTAGGGCCGATCTACGAGCAGTACGTC. Its translation: CASSLAVGPIYEQYV.

This clonotype was seen a handful of times. The rearrangement links TRBV7-9 to TRBJ1-1; D is undetermined. CDR3 length: 14 amino acids. The germline gives CDR1 SEHNR, CDR2 FQNEAQ (reference sequence). Trimming took off 0 bases at V and 3 bases at J, with 8 bases between the two ends. The CDR3 spells CASSLARGHTEAFF. Written as DNA, the CDR3 is TGTGCCAGCAGCTTAGCGCGAGGGCACACTGAAGCTTTCTTT.

The genes are TRBV7-9 and TRBJ2-7; 10 nucleotides line up with TRBD2. The J call may be wrong; the DNA end is better matched by TRBJ2-5. The CDR3 extends over 14 amino acids. The germline gives CDR1 SEHNR, CDR2 FQNEAQ (reference sequence). The DNA for the CDR3 is TGTGCCAGCAGCACTCGGACTAGCGGCGAGACCCAGTACTTC. Translation gives CASSTRTSGETQYF.

This clonotype was seen repeatedly, ten times or more. The chain links TRBV5-6 to TRBJ2-3; 8 bases are a match to TRBD2. J was trimmed by 9 bases and V by 3 bases; bases with no gene match: 9. The CDR3 is 14 residues long. Germline-derived CDR1 and CDR2 are SGHDT and YYEEEE. CDR3 sequence: CASSSSRGADTQYF. DNA of the CDR3: TGTGCCAGCAGCTCTTCGCGGGGGGCGGACACGCAGTATTTT.

The gene calls are TRBV2 and TRBJ1-5; D is perhaps TRBD1 (6 bases). The CDR3 is made up of 15 amino acids. The V gene's germline CDR1 is SNHLY and CDR2 FYNNEI. Deletions cut 8 bases from V and 3 bases from J, with 17 bases between. The CDR3 reads CASLPSRGFNQPQHF. The CDR3 bases are TGTGCCAGCCTCCCTTCGAGGGGGTTCAATCAGCCCCAGCATTTT.

By proportion, this clonotype is medium-sized. The V call is TRBV20-1, the J call TRBJ1-2; D not certain. V gave up 6 bases and J gave up 6 bases, with 17 bases separating them. The CDR3 is made up of 13 amino acids. Germline assignment: CDR1 DFQATT and CDR2 SNEGSKA (reference sequence). This CDR3 is CSAVLPYTDGYTF. For the CDR3, the DNA is TGCAGTGCCGTTTTACCGTACACCGATGGCTACACCTTC.

The chain employs TRBV29-1 and TRBJ2-1; D not certain. This CDR3 comprises 14 residues. Deletions cut 5 bases from V and 1 base from J, with 12 bases between. CDR1 and CDR2 (germline): SQVTM, ANQGSEA. CDR3 in DNA: TGCAGCGTTATTCGGGTTACGTCCTACAATGAGCAGTTCTTC. Protein product: CSVIRVTSYNEQFF.

In its sample, this clonotype was seen a few times. Being one base from a much bigger clone, this may be a read error. V usage is TRBV5-1 and J usage is TRBJ2-7, with a weak D call TRBD2 (5 bases). The germline V gene has CDR1 SGHRS and CDR2 YFSETQ. This CDR3 has 15 amino acids. With 0 bases removed from V and 3 bases from J, the gap between germline ends came to 13 bases. In DNA form, the CDR3 reads TGCGCCAGCAGCTTGGATTCTGGACTTAACTACGAGCAGTACTTC. This encodes CASSLDSGLNYEQYF.

V and J are TRBV24-1 and TRBJ2-3; 7 positions agree with TRBD2. CDR3 length equals 18 residues. The germline gives CDR1 KGHDR, CDR2 SFDVKD. Losses at the gene ends were 4 bases for V and 3 bases for J; bases not matched to a gene: 15. The CDR3, as DNA: TGTGCCACCAGTGAGCTCCGCGCGGGAGTAGGGGCGACAGATACGCAGTATTTT. Its protein is CATSELRAGVGATDTQYF.

This chain joins TRBV19 and TRBJ2-1; the match to TRBD2 covers 8 bases. The CDR3 has 14 amino acids. CDR1 and CDR2 from the germline V gene are LNHDA and SQIVND (reference sequence). With V trimmed by 4 bases and J by 8 bases, 7 bases remained unmatched. CDR3 region: CASSRVAGPYEQFF. As DNA, the CDR3 is TGTGCCAGTAGTAGGGTAGCGGGACCCTATGAGCAGTTCTTC.

There are many counts of this clonotype. The chain carries TRBV6-1 and TRBJ2-1; D remains unclear. This CDR3 is built from 13 residues. Per the germline V gene, CDR1 is MNHNS and CDR2 is SASEGT. V was cut by 4 bases and J by 5 bases, with 9 bases left in between. The CDR3 coding sequence is TGTGCCAGCAGTGTTGATGGGAACAATGAGCAGTTCTTC. It is translated as CASSVDGNNEQFF.

This clonotype was found many times. The gene calls are TRBV6-1 and TRBJ1-2; 8 bases are shared with TRBD1. Germline V lookup: CDR1 MNHNS, CDR2 SASEGT. J gave up 8 bases and V 8 bases, and 7 bases lay outside the gene matches. The CDR3 is 12 amino acids. Here the CDR3 reads CASGQGRRGYTF. CDR3 DNA sequence: TGTGCCAGCGGACAGGGAAGGCGGGGCTACACCTTC.

In this sample, this clonotype turned up many times. The CDR3 is CATSDSRTGGVTEAFF. The DNA for the CDR3 is TGTGCCACCAGTGATTCGCGGACAGGGGGCGTCACTGAAGCTTTCTTT. The chain has TRBV24-1 and TRBJ1-1, with 11 bases lining up with TRBD1. The CDR3 extends over 16 amino acids. V lost 2 bases, J lost 4 bases, and 5 bases stayed unmatched. Germline values: CDR1 KGHDR, CDR2 SFDVKD.

This clonotype has at least ten counts. The V call is TRBV20-1, the J call TRBJ2-3; 14 bases agree with TRBD2. In germline, CDR1 is DFQATT, CDR2 SNEGSKA (reference sequence). The CDR3 runs 17 residues. The ends lost 5 bases at V and 2 bases at J; junction bases unmatched: 9. DNA of the CDR3: TGCAGTGCTCCCCCCGGGACTAGCGGGGGAGACACAGATACGCAGTATTTT. The encoded protein is CSAPPGTSGGDTDTQYF.

This clonotype was seen at least ten times. The chain is built from TRBV5-5 and TRBJ2-1; no firm D call. V dropped 6 bases and J dropped 0 bases, with 13 bases sitting between them. The CDR3 spans 15 residues. CDR1 is SGHKS, CDR2 YYEKEE, per germline (reference sequence). In nucleotides, the CDR3 is TGTGCCAGCACCCTGACATTTACCTCCTACAATGAGCAGTTCTTC. Residues: CASTLTFTSYNEQFF.

This clonotype has at least ten counts. This chain joins TRBV24-1 and TRBJ2-7; D ambiguous. This CDR3 is built from 13 residues. Germline V gives CDR1 KGHDR, CDR2 SFDVKD. Trimming cost V 4 bases and J 3 bases, with 9 bases left between them. This CDR3 reads CATSDPPGYEQYF. CDR3 nucleotides: TGTGCCACCAGTGACCCTCCGGGCTACGAGCAGTACTTC.

This clonotype was seen many times. The V gene is TRBV7-9, the J gene TRBJ2-1, with a tentative D call TRBD2 (5 bases). Germline CDR1 and CDR2: SEHNR and FQNEAQ (reference sequence). Trimming took off 1 base at V and 4 bases at J, with 11 bases between the two ends. This CDR3 is built from 15 residues. The CDR3 is CASSLELAVYNEQFF. The CDR3 DNA reads as TGTGCCAGCAGCTTAGAGCTAGCAGTATACAATGAGCAGTTCTTC.

The table lists this clonotype with many counts. The chain links TRBV2 to TRBJ1-5; D is unclear. Germline values: CDR1 SNHLY, CDR2 FYNNEI. With 4 bases removed from V and 3 bases from J, the gap between germline ends came to 7 bases. The CDR3 runs 13 residues. The CDR3 is CASSVAANQPQHF. In DNA, the CDR3 is TGTGCCAGCAGTGTGGCTGCCAATCAGCCCCAGCATTTT.

This clonotype was detected many times. The chain combines TRBV6-1 with TRBJ1-1; 7 positions match TRBD1. V gave up 6 bases and J gave up 2 bases; unmatched junction bases: 3. This CDR3 has 13 amino acids. Germline-derived CDR1 and CDR2 are MNHNS and SASEGT. This CDR3 reads CASRGQSNTEAFF. CDR3 bases: TGTGCCAGCAGGGGACAGTCCAACACTGAAGCTTTCTTT.

Ten or more counts support this clonotype. The chain recombines TRBV6-5 with TRBJ1-1, with 7 bases that match TRBD1. The length of the CDR3 is 13 residues. Germline CDR1 MNHEY, CDR2 SVGAGI. V lost 6 bases, J lost 6 bases, and 7 bases stayed unmatched. DNA of the CDR3: TGTGCCAGCAGCTATAACAGGGGCCCTGAAGCTTTCTTT. Residues: CASSYNRGPEAFF.

The chain combines TRBV29-1 with TRBJ2-7; TRBD2 matches 15 bases. From germline, CDR1 is SQVTM and CDR2 ANQGSEA. CDR3 size: 15 residues. Trimming at V came to 3 bases and at J to 2 bases, leaving 2 bases not matched to a gene. CDR3 sequence reads: CSVEGTSGGPYEQYF. In nucleotides, the CDR3 is TGCAGCGTTGAGGGGACTAGCGGGGGGCCCTACGAGCAGTACTTC.

The gene calls are TRBV2 and TRBJ2-7, with no clear D. From germline, CDR1 is SNHLY and CDR2 FYNNEI. The CDR3 totals 12 residues. Trimming removed 7 bases at V and 4 bases at J, with 11 bases between. This chain's CDR3 is CASKGIRYEQYF. As DNA, the CDR3 is TGTGCCAGCAAAGGGATCCGGTACGAGCAGTACTTC.

The V call is TRBV20-1, the J call TRBJ2-3; D gene ambiguous. CDR1 and CDR2 from the germline V gene are DFQATT and SNEGSKA (reference sequence). With 5 bases removed from V and 0 bases from J, the gap between germline ends came to 12 bases. The CDR3 is 14 amino acids. DNA for the CDR3: TGCAGTGCTGAGCAGGCTGTGAGCACAGATACGCAGTATTTT. This sequence encodes CSAEQAVSTDTQYF.

The table lists this clonotype with many counts. The chain joins TRBV2 to TRBJ1-1; D remains unclear. The length of the CDR3 is 14 residues. The ends were cut back, 4 bases at V and 0 bases at J, with 9 bases in the middle. Germline CDR1 reads SNHLY; CDR2 reads FYNNEI. CDR3: CASSGNRVNTEAFF. CDR3 DNA sequence: TGTGCCAGCAGTGGCAACAGAGTGAACACTGAAGCTTTCTTT. Complete variable domain (other parts from reference TRBV2 and TRBJ1-1): EPEVTQTPSHQVTQMGQEVILRCVPISNHLYFYWYRQILGQKVEFLVSFYNNEISEKSEIFDDQFSVERPDGSNFTLKIRSTKLEDSAMYFCASSGNRVNTEAFFGQGTRLTVV.